What follows are 19 T cell receptor beta chains derived from one specimen sequenced in a study of cytomegalovirus exposure and HLA in healthy donors (dated by TCRdb to 2017 to 2019). To prepare the library, the immunoSEQ multiplex PCR assay was applied. For the multiplex PCR, a mixture combining 60 forward primers for TCR Vbeta segments and 13 reverse primers for TCR Jbeta segments was used. Imported from immuneACCESS, the table was reduced by TCRdb to in-frame sequences with V and J called. These copies leave out some clones; in studies compared against another copy, an unresolved V gene accounts for under half, and the cause of the remainder is not known. For this sample the table gives 65,000 to 70,000 clones, of which 68% were detected only once. Together, the top ten hold approximately 10% of the sample. What was sequenced was PBMCs. The source is a woman between 25 and 40 years old in good health and CMV-seronegative.

This sequence joins TRBV18 and TRBJ1-6, with D possibly being TRBD1 (6 bases). V lost 4 bases and J lost 2, with 6 bases in between. CDR1 and CDR2 (germline): KGHSH, LQKENI. The CDR3 length is 14 residues. The CDR3 nucleotides are TGTGCCAGCTCACGGGACACCTATAATTCACCCCTCCACTTT. Residues: CASSRDTYNSPLHF.

The V gene is TRBV4-1, the J gene TRBJ2-7, with 8 bases lining up with TRBD1. This CDR3 contains 14 residues. Germline V CDR1 and CDR2: MGHRA, YSYEKL. The V and J ends lost 5 bases and 2 bases, in that order; junction bases with no gene match: 5. The CDR3 coding sequence is TGCGCCAGCAGCATCAGACAGGGGCCCTACGAGCAGTACTTC. It specifies CASSIRQGPYEQYF.

This chain uses TRBV6-5 with TRBJ2-5; possible D gene TRBD1, 6 bases. Deletions cut 2 bases from V and 0 bases from J, with 10 bases between. CDR1 and CDR2 from the germline V gene are MNHEY and SVGAGI. CDR3 size: 15 residues. The CDR3, as DNA: TGTGCCAGCAGTTACGCCGGACAGTACCAAGAGACCCAGTACTTC. Translation gives CASSYAGQYQETQYF.

Concerning this clone: One end of the junction is discordant with germline, which a read error may explain. This sequence joins TRBV7-2 and TRBJ2-3; 11 nucleotides match TRBD2. The CDR3 loop spans 15 amino acids. Looked up from germline, CDR1 is SGHTA and CDR2 is FQGNSA. The CDR3 sequence: CASSVAGGLKDTQYF. The CDR3 nucleotides read TGTGCCAGCAGCGTAGCGGGGGGGCTTAAAGATACGCAGTATTTT.

The chain employs TRBV25-1 and TRBJ2-2; D is possibly TRBD2 (5 bases). CDR3 length: 13 amino acids. V dropped 3 bases and J dropped 6 bases, with 8 bases sitting between them. Looked up from germline, CDR1 is MGHDK and CDR2 is SYGVNS. The CDR3 nucleotides are TGTGCCAGCAGTGACGGAGGCGCCGGGGAGCTGTTTTTT. This encodes CASSDGGAGELFF.

The V gene is TRBV4-1, the J gene TRBJ1-5; D might be TRBD1 (6 bases). The CDR3 runs to 16 residues. Germline values: CDR1 MGHRA, CDR2 YSYEKL. The V gene lost 4 bases and the J gene lost 0 bases, with 13 bases spanning the gap. The CDR3 spells CASSPRDRNSNQPQHF. In nucleotides, the CDR3 is TGCGCCAGCAGCCCACGTGACAGGAATAGCAATCAGCCCCAGCATTTT.

V is TRBV5-4 and J is TRBJ2-1; TRBD2 matches 9 bases. This CDR3 contains 14 residues. The V gene's germline CDR1 is SGHNT and CDR2 YYREEE (reference sequence). Trimming at V came to 7 bases and at J to 9 bases, leaving 11 bases not matched to a gene. CDR3 amino acids: CASVPGGGAREQFF. In DNA form, the CDR3 reads TGTGCCAGCGTCCCAGGCGGGGGGGCGCGTGAGCAGTTCTTC.

This clone came up a few times. The chain combines TRBV6-6 with TRBJ1-1; D is unresolved. This CDR3 has 14 amino acids. V lost 2 bases and J lost 1, with 8 bases in between. Germline V gene sequence: CDR1 MNHNY, CDR2 SVGAGI (reference sequence). CDR3 DNA: TGTGCCAGCAGTTACACTAGACAGAACACTGAAGCTTTCTTT. Amino acids: CASSYTRQNTEAFF.

The chain joins TRBV2 to TRBJ2-1; 13 nucleotides align to TRBD2. Germline V gene lookup returns CDR1 SNHLY and CDR2 FYNNEI. The CDR3 covers 14 residues. V dropped 7 bases and J dropped 7; count of bases not matched to a gene: 4. This chain's CDR3 is CASKELAGGNEQFF. The CDR3 DNA follows: TGTGCCAGCAAGGAACTAGCGGGGGGGAATGAGCAGTTCTTC. Complete variable domain (other parts from reference TRBV2 and TRBJ2-1): EPEVTQTPSHQVTQMGQEVILRCVPISNHLYFYWYRQILGQKVEFLVSFYNNEISEKSEIFDDQFSVERPDGSNFTLKIRSTKLEDSAMYFCASKELAGGNEQFFGPGTRLTVL.

The sample holds a few counts of this clone. The chain uses TRBV28 and TRBJ1-1, with D perhaps TRBD1 (5 bases). The CDR3 covers 14 residues. Trimming pared 6 bases from V and 0 bases from J, leaving 11 bases between. Per germline, CDR1 MDHEN and CDR2 SYDVKM. In DNA form, the CDR3 reads TGTGCCAGCAGCCGGCCGGGGGTGAACACTGAAGCTTTCTTT. Residues: CASSRPGVNTEAFF.

Within the sample, this clone is medium-sized (0.01 to 0.1%). The rearrangement links TRBV6-5 to TRBJ1-1; maybe TRBD1 (5 bases). The germline CDR1 and CDR2 sequences are MNHEY and SVGAGI. The CDR3 sequence is 13 residues long. With 4 bases removed from V and 1 base from J, the gap between germline ends came to 7 bases. CDR3 loop: CASSSGWNTEAFF. CDR3 nucleotides: TGTGCCAGCAGTTCAGGGTGGAACACTGAAGCTTTCTTT.

The table lists this clone with a few counts. The V gene is TRBV7-9, the J gene TRBJ2-1; tentative D call: TRBD2 (5 bases). Trimming left V 7 bases short and J 0 bases short, with 13 bases between. The CDR3 has 15 amino acids. Germline-derived CDR1 and CDR2 are SEHNR and FQNEAQ (reference sequence). CDR3 sequence: CASIKGGSSYNEQFF. DNA for the CDR3: TGTGCCAGCATAAAGGGTGGGAGCTCCTACAATGAGCAGTTCTTC. Together with reference TRBV7-9 and TRBJ2-1, the CDR3 gives the full variable domain: DTGVSQNPRHKITKRGQNVTFRCDPISEHNRLYWYRQTLGQGPEFLTYFQNEAQLEKSRLLSDRFSAERPKGSFSTLEIQRTEQGDSAMYLCASIKGGSSYNEQFFGPGTRLTVL.

This chain links TRBV15 with TRBJ2-1, with 7 bases matching TRBD1. The germline CDR1 and CDR2 sequences are LNHNV and YYDKDF (reference sequence). V lost 0 bases to trimming and J lost 4 bases; unmatched junction nucleotides: 9. The CDR3 extends over 17 amino acids. This CDR3 is CATSRDGGAGGYNEQFF. In DNA form, the CDR3 reads TGTGCCACCAGCAGAGACGGTGGGGCAGGGGGTTACAATGAGCAGTTCTTC.

The chain links TRBV9 to TRBJ2-7; D remains ambiguous. Trimming took off 0 bases at V and 5 bases at J, with 12 bases between the two ends. CDR1 is SGDLS, CDR2 YYNGEE, per germline. The CDR3 is made up of 14 amino acids. DNA of the CDR3: TGTGCCAGCAGCGTAGCGAACTCGCCGAACGAGCAGTACTTC. Amino acid sequence: CASSVANSPNEQYF.

J is TRBJ1-3 and V is TRBV15, with D unresolved. The germline gives CDR1 LNHNV, CDR2 YYDKDF (reference sequence). The ends were cut back, 5 bases at V and 0 bases at J, with 8 bases in the middle. The CDR3 spans 14 residues. The CDR3 coding sequence is TGTGCCACCAGCGGCTACAGCTCTGGAAACACCATATATTTT. As protein: CATSGYSSGNTIYF.

This chain joins TRBV18 and TRBJ1-2; 8 bases map to TRBD1. Trimming cost V 3 bases and J 7 bases; bases outside gene matches: 10. The CDR3 sequence is 15 residues long. Germline assignment: CDR1 KGHSH and CDR2 LQKENI. This CDR3 is CASSPSAGGGGGYTF. The CDR3 DNA is TGTGCCAGCTCACCCTCGGCAGGGGGCGGCGGTGGCTACACCTTC.

This clone was picked up one time. The rearrangement joins TRBV5-4 to TRBJ2-3, with 7 bases aligning to TRBD1. CDR3 length: 15 amino acids. After removal of 4 bases from V and 0 bases from J, the junction contained 5 bases not matched to a gene. Germline-derived CDR1 and CDR2 are SGHNT and YYREEE (reference sequence). The CDR3 loop reads CASSPLGQSTDTQYF. The CDR3, as DNA: TGTGCCAGCAGCCCGTTGGGACAGAGCACAGATACGCAGTATTTT.

This clone has more than one count but fewer than ten. This specimen includes other DNA sequences encoding the same CDR3. The rearrangement links TRBV7-9 to TRBJ1-5; D remains ambiguous. Deletions cut 5 bases from V and 3 bases from J, with 11 bases between. The CDR3 has 14 residues. Germline assignment: CDR1 SEHNR and CDR2 FQNEAQ (reference sequence). As DNA, the CDR3 is TGTGCCAGCAGCGCACCTGCGGACAATCAGCCCCAGCATTTT. It is translated as CASSAPADNQPQHF.

The rearrangement links TRBV5-6 to TRBJ1-2, with 11 bases identical to TRBD1. Trimming cost V 4 bases and J 3 bases; bases outside gene matches: 5. CDR1 and CDR2 (germline): SGHDT, YYEEEE. This CDR3 spans 15 amino acids. The CDR3 spells CASSTGQGAYYGYTF. The CDR3 bases are TGTGCCAGCAGCACAGGACAGGGGGCCTACTATGGCTACACCTTC.